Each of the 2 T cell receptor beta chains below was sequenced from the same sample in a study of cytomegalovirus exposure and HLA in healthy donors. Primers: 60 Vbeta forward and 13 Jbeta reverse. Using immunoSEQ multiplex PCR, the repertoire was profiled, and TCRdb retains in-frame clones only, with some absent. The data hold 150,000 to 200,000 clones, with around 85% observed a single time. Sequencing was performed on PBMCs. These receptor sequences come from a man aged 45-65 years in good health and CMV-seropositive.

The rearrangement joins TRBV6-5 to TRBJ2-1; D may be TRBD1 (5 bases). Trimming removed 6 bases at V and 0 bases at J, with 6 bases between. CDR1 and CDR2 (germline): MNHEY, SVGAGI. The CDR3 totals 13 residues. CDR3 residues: CASRQDSYNEQFF. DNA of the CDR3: TGTGCCAGCAGACAGGACTCCTACAATGAGCAGTTCTTC.

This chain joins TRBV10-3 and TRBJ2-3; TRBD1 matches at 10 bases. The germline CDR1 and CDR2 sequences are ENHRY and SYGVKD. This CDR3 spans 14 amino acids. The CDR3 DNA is TGTGTCACCTCCGGGACAGGGGGCACAGATACGCAGTATTTT. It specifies CVTSGTGGTDTQYF.